The TCR beta chain described here comes from a study of blood T cell repertoires in COVID-19. Study background: Samples of COVID-19 (acute and convalescent) were obtained from the United States, Italy and Spain. From T cells, B-cell-depleted T cells, or PBMCs came the material, which was cDNA or gDNA.

To note about this clone: This same CDR3 is encoded by further DNA sequences in the sample.

The V segment lost 4 bases and the J segment 1 base; nucleotides outside the gene matches: 8. CDR3 length: 16 amino acids. Germline CDR1 is MDHEN and CDR2 is SYDVKM. Authors' analysis steps: Nucleated cell number was recorded as an estimate derived from reference gene primer amplification. The repertoire was sequenced with immunoSEQ multiplex PCR; TCRdb's copy has only in-frame clones and lacks some. For V, J and clone size, that table is used; D and trimming come from the DNA. The table records about 75,000 clones, less than 85% of them present only once. The receptor was isolated from a human donor with acute or convalescent COVID-19. The donor label of this sample is uncertain. The rearrangement uses TRBV28 and TRBJ2-3; 7 nucleotides match TRBD2. The sequencing input was peripheral blood. The CDR3 nucleotides read TGTGCCAGCAGTTCCCCGGGAGGACTTCGCACAGATACGCAGTATTTT. This encodes CASSSPGGLRTDTQYF.